Listed here is a single T cell receptor (beta chain). These data come from a study of T-cell memory formation after mild COVID-19. Each CDR3 protein is one row after TCRdb ran MiXCR on the 5' RACE reads. The sample has roughly 610,000 distinct CDR3 sequences; approximately 15% are singletons. Germline V gene sequence: CDR1 SGDLS, CDR2 YYNGEE. This CDR3 is built from 13 residues. Trimming pared 0 bases from V and 5 bases from J, leaving 8 bases between. J is TRBJ1-2 and V is TRBV9, with D unresolved. This clonotype was obtained from an adult woman who had mild COVID-19 (a few samples of this study predate the infection). Cell type and time point are not known. What was sequenced was PBMCs or a T cell subset sorted from them (not recorded which). The CDR3 DNA reads as TGTGCCAGCAGCGTAGGGGAGCCTTATGGCTACACCTTC. It specifies CASSVGEPYGYTF.